This TCR beta chain is drawn from a study of OX40 agonist ivuxolimab in advanced cancers. Overall study: Recorded diagnoses for dose-escalation patients were hepatocellular carcinoma, melanoma, renal cell or head and neck cancer.

CDR1 is MNHNY, CDR2 SVGAGI, per germline (reference sequence). CDR3 length equals 14 residues. The ends were cut back, 7 bases at V and 3 bases at J, with 15 bases in the middle. TCRdb's table, derived via immunoSEQ multiplex PCR, lists solely in-frame clones and lacks some. This table has 50,000 to 70,000 clones, around 84% appearing once. This clone was recorded once. The specimen comprised CD4+ or CD8+ T cells sorted from blood, sampled in a trial of the OX40 agonist ivuxolimab. The chain has TRBV6-6 and TRBJ1-1, with D possibly matching TRBD1 (5 bases). The TCR comes from an adult with an advanced solid tumor such as melanoma, head and neck, liver or kidney cancer. CDR3 bases: TGTGCCAGCAAACCGGGACCGGTGGACACTGAAGCTTTCTTT. Encoded protein: CASKPGPVDTEAFF.